What follows are 15 T cell receptor beta chains derived from one specimen sequenced in a study of T cells in Graves' hyperthyroidism and ophthalmopathy. RNA transcripts yielded amplified TCR beta CDR3 regions. Initially, a first-round RT-PCR of the TCR CDR3 employed the HTBI primer set. TCRdb reanalysed the multiplex PCR reads using MiXCR and keeps one entry per CDR3 protein. The sample contains around 300,000 distinct CDR3 sequences, more than 11% of which appear only once. What was sequenced was blood. Every receptor here comes from a woman in her twenties or thirties with Graves' hyperthyroidism.

In its sample, this clonotype was seen a few times. The CDR3 DNA is TGCAGCGTTGAAGAAATGGCGAGCTCCTACAATGAGCAGTTCTTC. It is translated as CSVEEMASSYNEQFF. The J gene is TRBJ2-1, the V gene TRBV29-1; D not certain. The CDR3 runs to 15 residues. Trimming left V 0 bases short and J 0 bases short, with 9 bases between. Germline CDR1 reads SQVTM; CDR2 reads ANQGSEA.

Remarks on this clonotype: Given a much more abundant clone one base away, this may be a read error. The rearrangement links TRBV20-1 to TRBJ2-5, with a weak D call TRBD1 (6 bases). Germline V gene sequence: CDR1 DFQATT, CDR2 SNEGSKA (reference sequence). V was shortened by 6 bases and J by 9 bases, with 17 bases between the two germline ends. The CDR3 totals 12 residues. The CDR3 DNA is TGCAGTGCGTCAACAGGGTTTGAGGCCCAGTACTTC. It encodes CSASTGFEAQYF.

The gene calls are TRBV18 and TRBJ1-6; 7 bases align to TRBD1. CDR1 KGHSH and CDR2 LQKENI come from the germline V gene. J lost 10 bases, V lost 1 base, and 10 bases had no gene match. The CDR3 contains 16 residues. CDR3 region: CASSPRQGRRESPLHF. DNA for the CDR3: TGTGCCAGCTCACCACGACAGGGACGGAGGGAGTCACCCCTCCACTTT.

V is TRBV11-2 and J is TRBJ2-7; TRBD1 aligns across 7 bases. The CDR3 length is 14 residues. The ends lost 5 bases at V and 2 bases at J; junction bases unmatched: 6. Per the germline V gene, CDR1 is SGHAT and CDR2 is FQNNGV. The DNA for the CDR3 is TGTGCCAGCAGCATCCAACAGGGGCCCTACGAGCAGTACTTC. It specifies CASSIQQGPYEQYF.

This clonotype has a count of ten or more. V gene TRBV7-9 combines with J gene TRBJ1-1; D remains unclear. Trimming pared 5 bases from V and 5 bases from J, leaving 18 bases between. CDR3 length: 15 residues. Germline V gene data show CDR1 as SEHNR and CDR2 as FQNEAQ (reference sequence). CDR3 protein: CASSNPRTEATEAFF. The CDR3 nucleotides are TGTGCCAGCAGCAACCCCAGGACCGAGGCAACTGAAGCTTTCTTT.

This clonotype has only a few counts. This chain joins TRBV6-1 and TRBJ2-1, with 11 bases lining up with TRBD2. The J segment lost 6 bases and the V segment lost 6 bases, leaving 7 bases of the junction unmatched. Germline V CDR1 and CDR2: MNHNS, SASEGT. The CDR3 is 15 amino acids. Here the CDR3 reads CASSQGLAAGNEQFF. The CDR3 DNA follows: TGTGCCAGCAGCCAGGGACTAGCGGCCGGCAATGAGCAGTTCTTC.

CDR3 amino acids: CASSGPENSYNEQFF. The CDR3, as DNA: TGTGCCAGCAGTGGACCAGAGAACTCCTACAATGAGCAGTTCTTC. The genes are TRBV12-3 or TRBV12-4 and TRBJ2-1; no definite D call. V gave up 5 bases and J gave up 0 bases, with 11 bases separating them. CDR3 length equals 15 residues.

This clonotype has a handful of counts. V is TRBV11-2 and J is TRBJ1-2, with 8 bases fitting TRBD1. V dropped 6 bases and J dropped 0; count of bases not matched to a gene: 6. The CDR3 sequence is 15 residues long. From germline, CDR1 is SGHAT and CDR2 FQNNGV. In nucleotides, the CDR3 is TGTGCCAGCAGTCCTGAGACAGGGGCTAACTATGGCTACACCTTC. Amino acids: CASSPETGANYGYTF.

The sample holds many counts of this clonotype. The chain combines TRBV3-1 with TRBJ2-1; no firm D call. Germline CDR1 and CDR2: LGHDT and YNNKEL (reference sequence). The CDR3 is 14 residues long. The V end lost 2 bases, the J end lost 3 bases, and 8 bases lay between the germline ends. The CDR3 loop is CASSQRLFYNEQFF. In DNA, the CDR3 is TGTGCCAGCAGCCAACGGCTCTTCTACAATGAGCAGTTCTTC.

This clonotype occurred many times. The V call is TRBV27, the J call TRBJ1-1; no reliable D call. The CDR3 loop spans 13 amino acids. Germline-derived CDR1 and CDR2 are MNHEY and SMNVEV (reference sequence). V dropped 4 bases and J dropped 0 bases, with 6 bases sitting between them. The CDR3 loop is CASSSVMNTEAFF. The DNA for the CDR3 is TGTGCCAGCAGTTCAGTAATGAACACTGAAGCTTTCTTT.

This clonotype was observed a handful of times. DNA of the CDR3: TGTGCCAGTACCGTGACCCCGGGACAGGGTTTTTTTTTGCAGCCCCAGCATTTT. Amino acids: CASTVTPGQGFFLQPQHF. V is TRBV19 and J is TRBJ1-5; 9 nucleotides match TRBD1. Germline V CDR1 and CDR2: LNHDA, SQIVND (reference sequence). The V and J ends lost 7 bases and 7 bases, in that order; junction bases with no gene match: 20. The CDR3 has 18 amino acids. The variable domain in full, completed from reference TRBV19 and TRBJ1-5, reads DGGITQSPKYLFRKEGQNVTLSCEQNLNHDAMYWYRQDPGQGLRLIYYSQIVNDFQKGDIAEGYSVSREKKESFPLTVTSAQKNPTAFYLCASTVTPGQGFFLQPQHFGDGTRLSIL.

This clonotype was detected a few times. The chain is built from TRBV7-9 and TRBJ2-1; weak D call: TRBD1 (6 bases). Germline CDR1 SEHNR, CDR2 FQNEAQ (reference sequence). The CDR3 contains 16 residues. Trimming removed 4 bases at V and 7 bases at J, with 20 bases between. CDR3 sequence: CASSSSGGQFENEQFF. For the CDR3, the DNA is TGTGCCAGCAGCTCCTCCGGTGGACAGTTTGAGAATGAGCAGTTCTTC.

On this clonotype itself: The junction departs from the called germline gene at one end, perhaps through a read error. The V and J genes are TRBV3-1 and TRBJ1-1; the D gene is possibly TRBD1 (5 bases). CDR3 size: 13 residues. Per germline, CDR1 LGHDT and CDR2 YNNKEL (reference sequence). DNA for the CDR3: TGTGCCAGCAGCCTCACCCTGGACACTGAAGCTTCCTTT. It specifies CASSLTLDTEASF.

There are many counts of this clonotype. The chain combines TRBV20-1 with TRBJ2-7; TRBD1 is a possible D gene (5 bases). The CDR3 runs 16 residues. Germline V gene lookup returns CDR1 DFQATT and CDR2 SNEGSKA (reference sequence). Trimming removed 2 bases at V and 3 bases at J, with 20 bases between. The CDR3 loop reads CSARYPQAQDLYEQYF. CDR3 sequence (DNA): TGCAGTGCTAGATATCCACAGGCACAGGATCTCTACGAGCAGTACTTC.

Notes on this clonotype: A read error is possible here, since a much larger clone lies one base away. The J gene is TRBJ1-2, the V gene TRBV20-1; D unclear. This CDR3 comprises 12 residues. CDR1 and CDR2 (germline): DFQATT, SNEGSKA (reference sequence). CDR3 DNA sequence: TGCAATGCCCCCCGGCCTCTAAGGGGCTACACCTTC. It specifies CNAPRPLRGYTF.